This TCR beta chain originates from a study of human T cells and chemical hapten exposure. Time point noted: patch test 1, 2 weeks after DPC sensitization. Treatment reported: therapeutic diphenylcyclopropenone sensitization with weekly scalp DPC. One entry per CDR3 protein results from TCRdb running MiXCR on the RACE reads. The data contain under 450,000 distinct CDR3 sequences, approximately 4.4% of them singletons. V was clipped by 1 base and J by 2 bases, with 10 bases between them. This CDR3 has 15 residues. Germline-derived CDR1 and CDR2 are SGDLS and YYNGEE. This clonotype was recorded many times.

Sequenced here: whole blood, sampled in connection with sensitization to the hapten diphenylcyclopropenone (DPC). This sequence originates from a woman in her 50s with alopecia areata. Some clones in this sample may be carry-over from other donors' samples. The chain carries TRBV9 and TRBJ1-3; the D is unclear. The CDR3 protein is CASSVQEFTGNTIYF. Written as DNA, the CDR3 is TGTGCCAGCAGCGTACAGGAGTTTACTGGAAACACCATATATTTT.